The 25 T cell receptor beta chains reported below all come from one sample, sequenced in a study of CD8+ T cells in alopecia areata. As the sequencing template, cDNA was produced by extracting RNA and reverse transcribing it. Method: immunoSEQ multiplex PCR; TCRdb's copy keeps in-frame clones and lacks some. The table shows approximately 57,000 clones, with about 96% occurring only once. The sample here was CD8+ T cells sorted from blood, taken at week 0. These receptors all come from a human donor with alopecia areata.

The rearrangement joins TRBV7-9 to TRBJ2-5; 11 positions agree with TRBD2. This CDR3 is built from 16 residues. Germline lookup yields CDR1 SEHNR and CDR2 FQNEAQ (reference sequence). Germline trimming cut 2 bases from V and 2 bases from J; bases unmatched to any gene: 4. The CDR3 DNA follows: TGTGCCAGCAGCTTATCTAGCGGGGGGTTTCAAGAGACCCAGTACTTC. It translates to CASSLSSGGFQETQYF.

V and J are TRBV5-4 and TRBJ2-1; no reliable D call. V lost 4 bases and J lost 0, with 11 bases in between. The CDR3 is 15 amino acids. Germline values: CDR1 SGHNT, CDR2 YYREEE (reference sequence). The CDR3, as DNA: TGTGCCAGCAGCCTCTCACAAAGCTCCTACAATGAGCAGTTCTTC. Amino acids: CASSLSQSSYNEQFF.

The gene calls are TRBV6-6 and TRBJ2-7, with TRBD1 as a possible D gene (5 bases). V was trimmed by 4 bases and J by 6 bases, leaving 16 bases between them. Per germline, CDR1 MNHNY and CDR2 SVGAGI (reference sequence). This CDR3 spans 14 amino acids. This CDR3 is CASSSTAQSTEQYF. The CDR3, as DNA: TGTGCCAGCAGTTCGACAGCCCAGTCTACCGAGCAGTACTTC.

The chain has TRBV29-1 and TRBJ2-5; tentative D call: TRBD1 (6 bases). The CDR3 has 12 amino acids. From germline, CDR1 is SQVTM and CDR2 ANQGSEA. V shed 6 bases and J shed 4 bases, with 12 bases lying between them. This CDR3 is CSVQGMGETQYF. The CDR3 DNA reads TGCAGCGTACAGGGTATGGGAGAGACCCAGTACTTC.

The table lists this clone with a count of one. An end of the junction differs from the germline gene, which may be a read error. V is TRBV7-7 and J is TRBJ2-5; 9 positions match TRBD2. The CDR3 has 15 residues. The germline CDR1 and CDR2 sequences are SSHAT and FNYEAQ (reference sequence). The CDR3 nucleotides read TGTGCTAGCAGCTTAGCGGGGGCATCGACGGAGACCCAGTACTTC. Its translation is CASSLAGASTETQYF. Full variable domain (outside the CDR3, taken from reference TRBV7-7 and TRBJ2-5): GAGVSQSPRYKVTKRGQDVTLRCDPISSHATLYWYQQALGQGPEFLTYFNYEAQPDKSGLPSDRFSAERPEGSISTLTIQRTEQRDSAMYRCASSLAGASTETQYFGPGTRLLVL.

The rearrangement joins TRBV6-5 to TRBJ2-1, with a possible D match to TRBD1 (5 bases). This CDR3 has 13 amino acids. Germline V lookup: CDR1 MNHEY, CDR2 SVGAGI. V was clipped by 4 bases and J by 4 bases, with 8 bases between them. CDR3 nucleotide sequence: TGTGCCAGCAGTTCAGGGCAATACAATGAGCAGTTCTTC. It translates to CASSSGQYNEQFF.

The CDR3 protein is CASSPTTAVYEQYF. In DNA, the CDR3 is TGCGCCAGCAGCCCCACGACAGCCGTCTACGAGCAGTACTTC. This chain joins TRBV5-1 and TRBJ2-7; possibly TRBD1 for D (5 bases). Trimming cost V 4 bases and J 3 bases, with 14 bases left between them. Germline CDR1 reads SGHRS; CDR2 reads YFSETQ. The CDR3 spans 14 residues. Full variable domain (outside the CDR3, taken from reference TRBV5-1 and TRBJ2-7): KAGVTQTPRYLIKTRGQQVTLSCSPISGHRSVSWYQQTPGQGLQFLFEYFSETQRNKGNFPGRFSGRQFSNSRSEMNVSTLELGDSALYLCASSPTTAVYEQYFGPGTRLTVT.

This chain uses TRBV29-1 with TRBJ2-5; weak D call: TRBD1 (5 bases). Looked up from germline, CDR1 is SQVTM and CDR2 is ANQGSEA. CDR3 size: 12 residues. The CDR3: CTTKDSQETQYF. The CDR3 region has the DNA TGCACCACAAAAGACAGTCAAGAGACCCAGTACTTC.

The rearrangement links TRBV5-1 to TRBJ1-1, with D possibly TRBD1 on 5 matching bases. Trimming shortened V by 4 bases and J by 11 bases, and 12 bases separated the two germline ends. This CDR3 comprises 11 residues. CDR1 is SGHRS, CDR2 YFSETQ, per germline. CDR3 sequence: CASSQGGMAFF. The CDR3 coding sequence is TGCGCCAGCAGCCAGGGTGGGATGGCTTTCTTT. The full variable domain, rest sourced from reference TRBV5-1 and TRBJ1-1, is KAGVTQTPRYLIKTRGQQVTLSCSPISGHRSVSWYQQTPGQGLQFLFEYFSETQRNKGNFPGRFSGRQFSNSRSEMNVSTLELGDSALYLCASSQGGMAFFGQGTRLTVV.

The chain recombines TRBV5-1 with TRBJ2-1; D not certain. Germline loops: CDR1 SGHRS, CDR2 YFSETQ. Trimming took 4 bases from V and 1 from J, leaving 12 bases between them. The CDR3 totals 15 residues. CDR3 bases: TGCGCCAGCAGCGTGGCCTACGGATCCTACAATGAGCAGTTCTTC. Amino acid sequence: CASSVAYGSYNEQFF.

This chain uses TRBV19 with TRBJ2-7; D unclear. The CDR3 loop spans 14 amino acids. V was trimmed by 7 bases and J by 0 bases, leaving 13 bases between them. Germline CDR1 is LNHDA and CDR2 is SQIVND (reference sequence). CDR3 sequence reads: CASKSGPSSYEQYF. In nucleotides, the CDR3 is TGTGCCAGTAAGTCGGGTCCCAGCTCCTACGAGCAGTACTTC. The full variable domain, in which reference TRBV19 and TRBJ2-7 provide the parts outside the CDR3, is DGGITQSPKYLFRKEGQNVTLSCEQNLNHDAMYWYRQDPGQGLRLIYYSQIVNDFQKGDIAEGYSVSREKKESFPLTVTSAQKNPTAFYLCASKSGPSSYEQYFGPGTRLTVT.

This chain links TRBV7-9 with TRBJ2-5, with 8 bases aligning to TRBD2. Germline loops: CDR1 SEHNR, CDR2 FQNEAQ (reference sequence). The CDR3 length is 16 residues. V shed 7 bases and J 4 bases; nucleotides not matched to a gene: 14. The CDR3 DNA reads as TGTGCCAGCACCTTGGGGTGGGGGACTAGTGGAGAGACCCAGTACTTC. Translation: CASTLGWGTSGETQYF.

V and J are TRBV5-4 and TRBJ2-5, with TRBD1 as a possible D gene (5 bases). Deletions cut 0 bases from V and 0 bases from J, with 6 bases between. Germline CDR1 reads SGHNT; CDR2 reads YYREEE (reference sequence). There are 14 residues in the CDR3. The CDR3 nucleotides are TGTGCCAGCAGCTTGGAGGGGTACCAAGAGACCCAGTACTTC. This encodes CASSLEGYQETQYF. The full variable domain, completed using reference TRBV5-4 and TRBJ2-5, is ETGVTQSPTHLIKTRGQQVTLRCSSQSGHNTVSWYQQALGQGPQFIFQYYREEENGRGNFPPRFSGLQFPNYSSELNVNALELDDSALYLCASSLEGYQETQYFGPGTRLLVL.

The CDR3 loop reads CASTPLAGLIYEQYF. The CDR3, as DNA: TGTGCCAGCACTCCCCTAGCGGGGCTCATCTACGAGCAGTACTTC. The V call is TRBV27, the J call TRBJ2-7; 9 bases agree with TRBD2. The CDR3 is 15 amino acids. Germline CDR1 and CDR2: MNHEY and SMNVEV (reference sequence). V was clipped by 7 bases and J by 3 bases; unmatched bases: 10.

This chain joins TRBV4-2 and TRBJ2-5; tentative D call: TRBD2 (5 bases). The length of the CDR3 is 18 residues. V was cut by 1 base and J by 2 bases, with 20 bases left in between. Germline V gene data show CDR1 as LGHNA and CDR2 as YNFKEQ. As DNA, the CDR3 is TGTGCCAGCAGCCAAGCCGATGTGTCGAGCGGTGGACAAGAGACCCAGTACTTC. This encodes CASSQADVSSGGQETQYF.

The V and J genes are TRBV5-1 and TRBJ2-7; possibly TRBD2 for D (6 bases). The CDR3 is 16 amino acids. Trimming took off 3 bases at V and 2 bases at J, with 18 bases between the two ends. Germline V gene data show CDR1 as SGHRS and CDR2 as YFSETQ. The CDR3 sequence is CASSYSGTEGTYEQYF. The CDR3 coding sequence is TGCGCCAGCAGCTACTCCGGGACGGAGGGCACCTACGAGCAGTACTTC.

The chain has TRBV7-2 and TRBJ2-7; 7 nucleotides agree with TRBD2. The ends lost 1 base at V and 5 bases at J; junction bases unmatched: 8. CDR3 length: 15 amino acids. Per the germline V gene, CDR1 is SGHTA and CDR2 is FQGNSA. The DNA of the CDR3 is TGTGCCAGCAGCTTAGATAACACAAGCGGGAACGAGCAGTACTTC. Its translation: CASSLDNTSGNEQYF.

This chain uses TRBV7-9 with TRBJ1-5; D remains ambiguous. The CDR3 runs 14 residues. V lost 4 bases, J lost 0 bases, and 7 bases lay in between. Looked up from germline, CDR1 is SEHNR and CDR2 is FQNEAQ (reference sequence). The CDR3 loop is CASSSTYSNQPQHF. CDR3 coding DNA: TGTGCCAGCAGCTCGACTTATAGCAATCAGCCCCAGCATTTT.

The rearrangement uses TRBV19 and TRBJ2-1, with D perhaps matching TRBD2 (6 bases). In germline, CDR1 is LNHDA, CDR2 SQIVND (reference sequence). The CDR3 is 15 residues long. Trimming removed 1 base at V and 7 bases at J, with 14 bases between. The CDR3 spells CASSIVAGFKNEQFF. DNA for the CDR3: TGTGCCAGTAGTATAGTCGCGGGGTTTAAAAATGAGCAGTTCTTC.

The rearrangement links TRBV29-1 to TRBJ1-1; possible D gene TRBD1, 6 bases. Germline CDR1 and CDR2: SQVTM and ANQGSEA. V was clipped by 4 bases and J by 8 bases, with 14 bases between them. The CDR3 covers 12 residues. CDR3 DNA: TGCAGCGTTGGAGTTCCCACAGGGGAAGCTTTCTTT. Encoded protein: CSVGVPTGEAFF.

This clone was recorded only once. The chain employs TRBV7-9 and TRBJ2-7; TRBD2 is a possible D gene (6 bases). The germline V and J ends were trimmed by 5 bases and 3 bases, with 11 bases remaining between them. The CDR3 totals 13 residues. The V gene's germline CDR1 is SEHNR and CDR2 FQNEAQ (reference sequence). CDR3 nucleotide sequence: TGTGCCAGCAGCGCCGGAGGGGACTACGAGCAGTACTTC. Translating it yields CASSAGGDYEQYF.

The V and J genes are TRBV5-6 and TRBJ2-7, with D perhaps assigned TRBD1 or TRBD2 (6 bases each). This CDR3 comprises 14 residues. Per the germline V gene, CDR1 is SGHDT and CDR2 is YYEEEE. V was pared by 2 bases and J by 5 bases, with 14 bases between. CDR3 protein: CASSFGPGANEQYF. The CDR3 DNA reads as TGTGCCAGCAGCTTTGGGCCGGGGGCGAACGAGCAGTACTTC.

This chain's CDR3 is CASSVGDRGPQETQYF. For the CDR3, the DNA is TGTGCCAGCAGCGTGGGCGACAGGGGGCCCCAAGAGACCCAGTACTTC. The V call is TRBV9, the J call TRBJ2-5; 10 bases are a match to TRBD1. The V gene end was trimmed by 2 bases and the J gene end by 1 base; junction bases not matched to a gene: 5. The V gene's germline CDR1 is SGDLS and CDR2 YYNGEE. This CDR3 contains 16 residues.

The chain couples TRBV7-9 to TRBJ2-7, with D possibly TRBD1 on 5 matching bases. This CDR3 contains 16 residues. The germline CDR1 and CDR2 sequences are SEHNR and FQNEAQ (reference sequence). V was trimmed by 5 bases and J by 3 bases, leaving 20 bases between them. The CDR3 DNA follows: TGTGCCAGCAGCGCGCCGCAGGGTAGTGCACTCTACGAGCAGTACTTC. Its protein product is CASSAPQGSALYEQYF.

The chain is built from TRBV7-9 and TRBJ1-1; unclear D gene. Trimming stripped 0 bases from V and 6 bases from J, with 5 bases between. Germline CDR1 SEHNR, CDR2 FQNEAQ (reference sequence). The CDR3 totals 12 residues. The CDR3 bases are TGTGCCAGCAGCTTAGCGGGGTCTGAAGCTTTCTTT. Encoded protein: CASSLAGSEAFF.